The 24 T cell receptor beta chains in this list originate from one sample, sequenced in a study of cytomegalovirus exposure and HLA in healthy donors listed by TCRdb under 2017. Library creation used the immunoSEQ multiplex PCR assay. For the multiplex PCR, a mixture combining 60 forward primers for TCR Vbeta segments and 13 reverse primers for TCR Jbeta segments was used. Held by TCRdb, this immuneACCESS table contains in-frame sequences only and omits some clones. Under half of the omission traces to an unresolved V gene where checked; the cause of the rest is unknown. This sample's table carries around 100,000 clones. Around 3.5% of the sample belongs to the ten largest clones. Sequenced: PBMCs. Receptors originate from a man in his forties in good health and CMV-seronegative.

This chain's CDR3 is CASTYGREGRSTDTQYF. For the CDR3, the DNA is TGTGCCAGCACCTACGGGCGGGAGGGCCGTAGCACAGATACGCAGTATTTT. This rearrangement joins TRBV7-2 to TRBJ2-3, with TRBD2 matching 9 bases. The CDR3 length is 17 residues. Per the germline V gene, CDR1 is SGHTA and CDR2 is FQGNSA. V gave up 7 bases and J gave up 0 bases; unmatched junction bases: 11.

J is TRBJ1-5 and V is TRBV19, with a weak D call TRBD1 (6 bases). V lost 5 bases, J lost 7 bases, and 9 bases lay in between. CDR1 and CDR2 from the germline V gene are LNHDA and SQIVND (reference sequence). This CDR3 is 12 amino acids long. In DNA form, the CDR3 reads TGTGCCAGTAGTGACCAGGGGCAGCCCCAGCATTTT. Translation gives CASSDQGQPQHF.

The chain combines TRBV11-2 with TRBJ2-2; D unresolved. The V and J ends lost 5 bases and 3 bases respectively, with 10 bases between them. This CDR3 is 14 amino acids long. Germline V gene data show CDR1 as SGHAT and CDR2 as FQNNGV. The CDR3 region is CASSPIQDTGELFF. DNA for the CDR3: TGTGCCAGCAGCCCAATCCAGGACACCGGGGAGCTGTTTTTT.

The chain links TRBV9 to TRBJ2-7; a possible D gene is TRBD1 (7 bases). This CDR3 is 14 amino acids long. CDR1 is SGDLS, CDR2 YYNGEE, per germline. V was trimmed by 4 bases and J by 1 base, leaving 12 bases between them. CDR3 loop: CASSTGDSSYEQYF. CDR3 DNA sequence: TGTGCCAGCAGCACGGGGGACAGTTCCTACGAGCAGTACTTC.

The chain uses TRBV4-1 and TRBJ2-3, with TRBD2 identical over 10 bases. This CDR3 region has 19 residues. Germline V gene lookup returns CDR1 MGHRA and CDR2 YSYEKL. The junction had 13 bases not matched to a gene; V was cut back by 3 bases and J by 1 base. CDR3 region: CASSQFTSGDTLGTDTQYF. The CDR3 nucleotides are TGCGCCAGCAGCCAGTTTACTAGCGGGGACACTCTAGGCACAGATACGCAGTATTTT.

The chain combines TRBV30 with TRBJ1-2, with 9 nucleotides matching TRBD1. Germline V gene sequence: CDR1 GTSNPN, CDR2 SVGIG (reference sequence). The CDR3 totals 16 residues. J was trimmed by 4 bases and V by 0 bases; bases with no gene match: 9. CDR3 sequence reads: CAWSVKGGQGSYGYTF. The CDR3 DNA is TGTGCCTGGAGTGTAAAAGGGGGACAGGGCAGCTATGGCTACACCTTC.

V gene TRBV6-5 combines with J gene TRBJ2-7; 7 bases match TRBD2. Germline values: CDR1 MNHEY, CDR2 SVGAGI. The CDR3 is made up of 14 amino acids. The V gene end was trimmed by 6 bases and the J gene end by 1 base; junction bases not matched to a gene: 6. The CDR3 here is CASRATGGSYEQYF. Here the CDR3 DNA reads TGTGCCAGCAGAGCTACCGGGGGGTCCTACGAGCAGTACTTC.

The rearrangement uses TRBV11-2 and TRBJ1-2; D might be TRBD1 (5 bases). Germline assignment: CDR1 SGHAT and CDR2 FQNNGV. The CDR3 length is 14 residues. V lost 1 base and J 7 bases, leaving 13 bases between the germline ends. CDR3: CASSLVLQDLGYTF. Written as DNA, the CDR3 is TGTGCCAGCAGCTTAGTGTTACAGGACCTTGGCTACACCTTC. Supplemented by reference TRBV11-2 and TRBJ1-2, the full variable domain reads EAGVAQSPRYKIIEKRQSVAFWCNPISGHATLYWYQQILGQGPKLLIQFQNNGVVDDSQLPKDRFSAERLKGVDSTLKIQPAKLEDSAVYLCASSLVLQDLGYTFGSGTRLTVV.

The chain uses TRBV5-1 and TRBJ1-1; D is unclear. Trimming cost V 4 bases and J 1 base, with 11 bases left between them. The CDR3 runs to 14 residues. Per germline, CDR1 SGHRS and CDR2 YFSETQ. CDR3 DNA: TGCGCCAGCAGCGCGCAAGTTCCGAACACTGAAGCTTTCTTT. Protein sequence: CASSAQVPNTEAFF.

The chain recombines TRBV9 with TRBJ1-3; TRBD1 is a possible D gene (5 bases). Trimming took 2 bases from V and 0 from J, leaving 12 bases between them. The CDR3 is made up of 16 amino acids. Germline V gene lookup returns CDR1 SGDLS and CDR2 YYNGEE. CDR3 in amino acids: CASSVGGGSSGNTIYF. The CDR3 DNA reads as TGTGCCAGCAGCGTGGGGGGAGGAAGCTCTGGAAACACCATATATTTT.

The V call is TRBV5-1, the J call TRBJ2-7; tentative D call: TRBD2 (5 bases). The CDR3 runs 14 residues. The germline V gene has CDR1 SGHRS and CDR2 YFSETQ. Trimming removed 4 bases from V and 0 bases from J, with 11 bases in between. The CDR3 sequence is CASSRDGLSYEQYF. CDR3 nucleotides: TGCGCCAGCAGCAGAGACGGACTCTCCTACGAGCAGTACTTC.

V gene TRBV4-1 combines with J gene TRBJ1-2, with D tentatively TRBD1 (6 bases). Per germline, CDR1 MGHRA and CDR2 YSYEKL. The CDR3 contains 14 residues. Between the trimmed V and J ends, which lost 3 bases and 4 bases, there was a span of 12 bases. Here the CDR3 DNA reads TGCGCCAGCAGCCATGACGGGACACTCTATGGCTACACCTTC. It codes for CASSHDGTLYGYTF.

The V and J genes are TRBV10-3 and TRBJ2-3, with 9 bases that match TRBD1. The germline V gene has CDR1 ENHRY and CDR2 SYGVKD. V gave up 2 bases and J gave up 0 bases; unmatched junction bases: 0. The CDR3 spans 15 residues. CDR3 nucleotides: TGTGCCATCAGTGAGGGACAGGGGAGCACAGATACGCAGTATTTT. It yields the protein CAISEGQGSTDTQYF.

The chain employs TRBV7-9 and TRBJ1-6; 7 nucleotides match TRBD1. V lost 7 bases, J lost 6 bases, and 6 bases stayed unmatched. CDR1 and CDR2 from the germline V gene are SEHNR and FQNEAQ (reference sequence). The CDR3 length is 14 residues. The CDR3 bases are TGTGCCAGCAACCCTCAGGGGGTTAATTCACCCCTCCACTTT. Its protein is CASNPQGVNSPLHF.

The gene calls are TRBV7-2 and TRBJ1-1, with TRBD1 identical over 9 bases. Trimming cost V 1 base and J 6 bases; bases outside gene matches: 6. CDR3 length: 15 amino acids. Germline CDR1 SGHTA, CDR2 FQGNSA. The CDR3 region has the DNA TGTGCCAGCAGCTTAGGCGGGACAGGGTTAGCTGAAGCTTTCTTT. Translated: CASSLGGTGLAEAFF.

The chain combines TRBV2 with TRBJ2-1, with a possible D match to TRBD1 (7 bases). CDR1 SNHLY and CDR2 FYNNEI come from the germline V gene. Between the trimmed V and J ends, which lost 2 bases and 8 bases, there was a span of 16 bases. CDR3 length equals 15 residues. CDR3 bases: TGTGCCAGCAGTGAATCGTCAGGGGGGCCTTATGAGCAGTTCTTC. It is translated as CASSESSGGPYEQFF.

The rearrangement uses TRBV10-3 and TRBJ1-2, with TRBD1 matching 7 bases. After removal of 2 bases from V and 3 bases from J, the junction contained 6 bases not matched to a gene. CDR3 length: 15 amino acids. Germline loops: CDR1 ENHRY, CDR2 SYGVKD. The CDR3 DNA is TGTGCCATCAGTGAGAGGGGACAGTGGGACTATGGCTACACCTTC. It is translated as CAISERGQWDYGYTF.

CDR3 in amino acids: CASSPMTKSSYNEQFF. The CDR3 nucleotides are TGTGCCAGCAGCCCGATGACTAAGAGCTCCTACAATGAGCAGTTCTTC. The J gene is TRBJ2-1, the V gene TRBV14; maybe TRBD2 (5 bases). The CDR3 totals 16 residues. Trimming took 4 bases from V and 0 from J, leaving 13 bases between them. CDR1 and CDR2 from the germline V gene are SGHDN and FVKESK.

This chain connects TRBV6-4 to TRBJ2-2; 11 nucleotides match TRBD1. The CDR3 is 16 amino acids. CDR1 and CDR2 from the germline V gene are MRHNA and SNTAGT. The V and J ends lost 2 bases and 4 bases, in that order; junction bases with no gene match: 3. CDR3 nucleotide sequence: TGTGCCAGCAGTGACGGGGGGACAGGGGGCACCGGGGAGCTGTTTTTT. The encoded protein is CASSDGGTGGTGELFF.

The gene calls are TRBV18 and TRBJ1-2; 8 bases line up with TRBD1. The ends lost 1 base at V and 8 bases at J; junction bases unmatched: 9. CDR1 is KGHSH, CDR2 LQKENI, per germline. The CDR3 totals 15 residues. The CDR3 region has the DNA TGTGCCAGCTCACCACGGACAGGGAGGGTGGGCGGCTACACCTTC. As protein: CASSPRTGRVGGYTF.

V is TRBV4-3 and J is TRBJ1-1; 12 bases are a match to TRBD1. The CDR3 loop spans 16 amino acids. The J segment lost 7 bases and the V segment lost 1 base, leaving 7 bases of the junction unmatched. Germline V gene data show CDR1 as LGHNA and CDR2 as YSLEER. The CDR3 reads CASSQVGTGGRNEAFF. The CDR3 bases are TGCGCCAGCAGCCAAGTCGGGACAGGGGGCAGGAATGAAGCTTTCTTT.

The V and J genes are TRBV19 and TRBJ2-3; D is unclear. Between the trimmed V and J ends, which lost 5 bases and 0 bases, there was a span of 9 bases. CDR1 and CDR2 from the germline V gene are LNHDA and SQIVND (reference sequence). The CDR3 loop spans 14 amino acids. CDR3 amino acids: CASSWRISTDTQYF. DNA for the CDR3: TGTGCCAGTAGTTGGCGGATAAGCACAGATACGCAGTATTTT.

The gene calls are TRBV28 and TRBJ1-4; D uncertain. The CDR3 has 14 amino acids. V lost 2 bases to trimming and J lost 8 bases, with 12 bases between them. Germline V gives CDR1 MDHEN, CDR2 SYDVKM. The DNA for the CDR3 is TGTGCCAGCAGTTTACCTCTTCGCGGAGAAAAACTGTTTTTT. Amino acids: CASSLPLRGEKLFF.

V gene TRBV7-6 combines with J gene TRBJ1-1; D is unclear. CDR1 SGHVS and CDR2 FNYEAQ come from the germline V gene. V was trimmed by 2 bases and J by 1 base, leaving 11 bases between them. The CDR3 is 15 amino acids. The CDR3 region has the DNA TGTGCCAGCAGCTTAATTGGCGGAAAGAACACTGAAGCTTTCTTT. Translation gives CASSLIGGKNTEAFF.